A selection of T cell receptor beta chains follows, all from one sample in a study of regulatory T cells in long-lasting Graves disease. MiXCR was run by TCRdb on the multiplex PCR reads, yielding one entry per CDR3 protein. The profile shows some 600,000 distinct CDR3 sequences, roughly a sixth of them singletons. The same specimen was also included in a second study, on T cells in Graves' hyperthyroidism and ophthalmopathy.

Sequenced material: peripheral blood mononuclear cells (PBMCs), taken at new diagnosis, from a patient treated with antithyroid drugs. These receptors were obtained from a man aged 18 to 35 with Graves disease. Both conserved end residues are part of each CDR3. D genes are given only for firm matches. Part of the rows lack a size; the others show once, few, many or a class for expanded clones.

CDR3 length	V gene	clone size	J gene	D gene	CDR3 DNA	CDR3 protein
16	TRBV6-1	many	TRBJ2-3	NA	TGTGCCAGCAGTGAAGATTGGGGGGCGGACTCGGATACGCAGTATTTT	CASSEDWGADSDTQYF
15	TRBV7-6	NA	TRBJ2-2	NA	TGTGCCAGCAGCTTTGTTGTAGCAGGCACCGGGGAGCTGTTTTTT	CASSFVVAGTGELFF
17	TRBV2	many	TRBJ2-7	TRBD2	TGTGCCAGCAGTGAGCCTCAAAAACTAGCGGGGGTCTACGAGCAGTACTTC	CASSEPQKLAGVYEQYF
13	TRBV9	few	TRBJ2-1	NA	TGTGCCAGCAGCGTAGGTCTGAGCAATGAGCAGTTCTTC	CASSVGLSNEQFF
17	TRBV27	NA	TRBJ2-1	NA	TGTGCCAGCAGTTTAAGCTCCGGGTCCAACTTATACAATGAGCAGTTCTTC	CASSLSSGSNLYNEQFF
15	TRBV2	NA	TRBJ1-1	TRBD1	TGTGCCAGCAGCACCCCGACAGGGTGGCACACTGAAGCTTTCTTT	CASSTPTGWHTEAFF
14	TRBV20-1	NA	TRBJ2-3	NA	TGCAGTGCTGGGGGGTCTACTAGCACAGATACGCAGTATTTT	CSAGGSTSTDTQYF
12	TRBV2	many	TRBJ2-5	NA	TGTGCCAGCAGGGGGGATCGTGAGACCCAGTACTTC	CASRGDRETQYF
14	TRBV25-1	few	TRBJ1-2	TRBD1	TGTGCCAGCAGTGTAGACAGGGGACTCAATGGCTACACCTTC	CASSVDRGLNGYTF
11	TRBV20-1	NA	TRBJ2-1	NA	TGCAGTGCAGGGGAGTTAGATGAGCAGTTCTTC	CSAGELDEQFF
12	TRBV27	NA	TRBJ2-5	NA	TGTGCCAGCAGTTTACACCAAGAGACCCAGTACTTC	CASSLHQETQYF
11	TRBV10-3	many	TRBJ2-3	NA	TGTGCCATCAGTGAGTCGGATACGCAGTATTTT	CAISESDTQYF
14	TRBV12-3/TRBV12-4	many	TRBJ2-1	NA	TGTGCCAGCAGTTTAGCGGGGCCATCGGGGGAGCAGTTCTTC	CASSLAGPSGEQFF
16	TRBV9	NA	TRBJ2-5	TRBD1	TGTGCCAGCAGCGTACCGACAGGGGGAGGTGGAGAGACCCAGTACTTC	CASSVPTGGGGETQYF
11	TRBV6-2/TRBV6-3	few	TRBJ1-2	NA	TGTGCCAGCAGTTACGGGGGAGGCTACACCTTC	CASSYGGGYTF
12	TRBV11-2	many	TRBJ2-2	NA	TGTGCCAGCAGCTTTTTGGCCGGGGAGCTGTTTTTT	CASSFLAGELFF
13	TRBV2	NA	TRBJ1-1	NA	TGTGCCAGCGGTCGGGGGGAAGACACTGAAGCTTTCTTT	CASGRGEDTEAFF
13	TRBV4-1	NA	TRBJ1-3	NA	TGCGCCAGCAGCCAAGAAACGGGAAACACCATATATTTT	CASSQETGNTIYF
16	TRBV6-1	few	TRBJ2-1	TRBD1	TGTGCCAGCAGCTCCCCGGGACAGGGAGGGAACAATGAGCAGTTCTTC	CASSSPGQGGNNEQFF
15	TRBV29-1	few	TRBJ2-3	NA	TGCAGCGTCGCCCGGGACCGAAGAATCACAGATACGCAGTATTTT	CSVARDRRITDTQYF
16	TRBV4-1	few	TRBJ2-3	NA	TGCGCCAGCAGCCAAGTGACCGGACTTAGCACAGATACGCAGTATTTT	CASSQVTGLSTDTQYF
16	TRBV6-1	few	TRBJ2-3	NA	TGTGCCAGCAGCCCCCTGAGGGACTCTCCCGGTGCTACGCAGTATTTT	CASSPLRDSPGATQYF
16	TRBV9	few	TRBJ2-5	TRBD2	TGTGCCAGCAGCTCCCGGGGGGGGCAGGCTCGAGAGACCCAGTACTTC	CASSSRGGQARETQYF
14	TRBV7-3	many	TRBJ2-1	TRBD2	TGTGCCAGCAGCTGGGGACTAGCGGGGGATGAGCAGTTCTTC	CASSWGLAGDEQFF
16	TRBV7-9	few	TRBJ2-2	NA	TGTGCCAGCAGCTTAGAACCCCGATGGGACACCGGGGAGCTGTTTTTT	CASSLEPRWDTGELFF
13	TRBV27	NA	TRBJ2-1	NA	TGTGCCAGCAGTTTAGCCACTTACAATGAGCAGTTCTTC	CASSLATYNEQFF
18	TRBV11-3	few	TRBJ2-4	NA	TGTGCCAGCAGCCCACAGACAGCGCCTAGCCCGGGTAGGAACATTCAGTACTTC	CASSPQTAPSPGRNIQYF
15	TRBV10-3	NA	TRBJ2-7	NA	TGTGCCATCAGAAGAGGGGCAGGGGCCACCTACGAGCAGTACTTC	CAIRRGAGATYEQYF
15	TRBV7-9	many	TRBJ2-7	TRBD1	TGTGCCAGCAGCGGAGGACAGGGGGGACCATACGAGCAGTACTTC	CASSGGQGGPYEQYF
13	TRBV2	many	TRBJ2-7	NA	TGTGCCAGCAGTGGCATCCCGGGGTTCGAGCAGTACTTC	CASSGIPGFEQYF
15	TRBV20-1	few	TRBJ2-7	NA	TGCAGTGCTAGAGATTCCCAGAAAGCCTCCTACGAGCAGTACTTC	CSARDSQKASYEQYF
14	TRBV18	many	TRBJ1-1	TRBD1	TGTGCCAGCAGTCCCGGACAGGGGAACACTGAAGCTTTCTTT	CASSPGQGNTEAFF
20	TRBV7-9	few	TRBJ1-1	NA	TGTGCCAGCAGCCCCGGGGTTAGGGGCACAGGGCCTCTCCGAAGCACTGAAGCTTTCTTT	CASSPGVRGTGPLRSTEAFF
16	TRBV3-1	many	TRBJ2-1	TRBD2	TGTGCCAGCAGCTCGCAGTCGGGAGGCCCCTACAATGAGCAGTTCTTC	CASSSQSGGPYNEQFF
13	TRBV27	many	TRBJ1-2	NA	TGTGCCAGCAGTTTGAGGGGTAACTATGGCTACACCTTC	CASSLRGNYGYTF
14	TRBV20-1	few	TRBJ2-1	TRBD2	TGCAGTGCCATGCGAGCGGGAGCCGACGATGAGCAGTTCTTC	CSAMRAGADDEQFF